Listed below are T cell receptor delta chains from one sample, sequenced in a study of Vδ1+ human thymocytes. TCRdb repeated clone calling on the multiplex PCR reads with CATT. The sample lists over 45,000 delta-chain clones, roughly 16% seen once, with over 0.35% in the top ten. The specimen was Vdelta1+ gamma-delta thymocytes from the thymus. These receptors were collected from a girl less than two years old who had congenital heart surgery. Both conserved end residues are part of each CDR3. D genes are given only for firm matches. Clone size appears in some rows only: once, few, many, or a class for an expanded clone.

d_call,j_call,clone_size,v_call,cdr3_aa,cdr3_nt
-,TRDJ1,-,TRDV1,CALGRSTKTDKLIF,TGTGCTCTTGGCAGGAGTACAAAGACCGATAAACTCATCTTT
-,TRDJ1,few,TRDV1,CALGEVRRSPIKLIF,TGTGCTCTTGGGGAAGTGCGGCGGAGTCCAATTAAACTCATCTTT
TRDD3,TRDJ1,few,TRDV1,CALGSRTLPTTGGSKLIF,TGTGCTCTCGGATCCCGTACTCTCCCTACTACTGGGGGATCTAAACTCATCTTT
-,TRDJ1,-,TRDV1,CALGELRDPPSYTDKLIF,TGTGCTCTTGGGGAACTGAGGGACCCCCCATCGTACACCGATAAACTCATCTTT
-,TRDJ1,few,TRDV1,CALGEPSYGVRTATDKLIF,TGTGCTCTTGGGGAACCGTCCTACGGAGTACGTACCGCAACCGATAAACTCATCTTT
TRDD3,TRDJ1,-,TRDV1,CALGDRSPYWGIGGTDKLIF,TGTGCTCTTGGGGACCGCTCCCCATACTGGGGGATAGGCGGTACCGATAAACTCATCTTT
-,TRDJ1,-,TRDV1,CALGEREHELIF,TGTGCTCTTGGGGAAAGGGAGCACGAACTCATCTTT
TRDD3,TRDJ1,few,TRDV1,CALGELGVLLQRGIQVGTDKLIF,TGTGCTCTTGGGGAACTAGGGGTTCTCCTACAGAGGGGGATACAAGTAGGCACCGATAAACTCATCTTT
TRDD3,TRDJ1,-,TRDV1,CALGDPALGDTAYTDKLIF,TGTGCTCTTGGCGACCCAGCATTGGGGGATACCGCGTACACCGATAAACTCATCTTT
TRDD3,TRDJ1,-,TRDV1,CALGEHPNWGLGYTDKLIF,TGTGCTCTTGGGGAACACCCCAACTGGGGGCTTGGGTACACCGATAAACTCATCTTT
TRDD3,TRDJ1,-,TRDV1,CALGERWGITYTDKLIF,TGTGCTCTTGGGGAACGTTGGGGGATCACGTACACCGATAAACTCATCTTT
-,TRDJ1,-,TRDV1,CALGARASLPFSGVPWSLTLSTDKLIF,TGTGCTCTTGGGGCCCGGGCGAGCCTTCCTTTTTCTGGGGTACCCTGGTCCCTTACTTTATCCACCGATAAACTCATCTTT
TRDD3,TRDJ1,few,TRDV1,CALGELGRGIGTDKLIF,TGTGCTCTTGGGGAACTGGGCCGGGGGATAGGAACCGATAAACTCATCTTT
-,TRDJ1,-,TRDV1,CALGELPSYDRWGPTYTDKLIF,TGTGCTCTTGGGGAACTTCCCTCCTACGATAGGTGGGGGCCGACGTACACCGATAAACTCATCTTT
-,TRDJ1,-,TRDV1,CALGELGPIGITYTDKLIF,TGTGCTCTTGGGGAACTAGGTCCTATCGGCATAACGTACACCGATAAACTCATCTTT
-,TRDJ1,-,TRDV1,CALGTSGGHTDKLIF,TGTGCTCTTGGAACTTCCGGGGGTCACACCGATAAACTCATCTTT
TRDD3,TRDJ1,few,TRDV1,CALGESSDYWGTYTDKLIF,TGTGCTCTTGGGGAATCTTCCGATTACTGGGGGACGTACACCGATAAACTCATCTTT
-,TRDJ1,-,TRDV1,CALGEHLGTDKLIF,TGTGCTCTTGGGGAACATCTGGGGACCGATAAACTCATCTTT
TRDD3,TRDJ1,-,TRDV1,CALGEIEGDTGYTDKLIF,TGTGCTCTTGGGGAAATTGAGGGGGATACGGGATACACCGATAAACTCATCTTT
-,TRDJ1,-,TRDV1,CALGAFPDYGGDSTDKLIF,TGTGCTCTTGGGGCTTTCCCGGACTACGGGGGAGACTCCACCGATAAACTCATCTTT
TRDD3,TRDJ1,few,TRDV1,CALGELETSTHYWGIRGSWGADKLIF,TGTGCTCTTGGGGAACTTGAGACGTCCACCCATTACTGGGGGATACGTGGTAGTTGGGGGGCCGATAAACTCATCTTT
TRDD3,TRDJ1,-,TRDV1,CALGEPDPIPRFNGGYTDKLIF,TGTGCTCTTGGGGAACCTGATCCCATTCCCAGGTTTAATGGGGGATACACCGATAAACTCATCTTT
TRDD3,TRDJ1,few,TRDV1,CALGELALGPHVLGDKGPDKLIF,TGTGCTCTTGGGGAACTCGCCCTTGGTCCCCACGTACTGGGGGATAAGGGCCCCGATAAACTCATCTTT
TRDD3,TRDJ1,few,TRDV1,CALGPPSLSPFSPLGDTWTGKLIF,TGTGCTCTTGGGCCCCCTTCGCTTTCCCCCTTCTCACCCCTGGGGGATACATGGACGGGTAAACTCATCTTT
-,TRDJ1,-,TRDV1,CALGELGSTIAGVDTDKLIF,TGTGCTCTTGGGGAACTCGGGTCTACGATCGCTGGGGTGGACACCGATAAACTCATCTTT
-,TRDJ1,-,TRDV1,CALGDPPRRSDDKLIF,TGTGCTCTTGGGGACCCCCCCCGGCGGAGCGACGATAAACTCATCTTT
-,TRDJ1,few,TRDV1,CALGELGSIFSTGSLYTDKLIF,TGTGCTCTTGGGGAACTAGGTTCCATATTCTCGACTGGGTCCCTGTACACCGATAAACTCATCTTT
TRDD3,TRDJ1,few,TRDV1,CALGELMDEYWGPRRNLIF,TGTGCTCTTGGGGAATTAATGGATGAGTACTGGGGACCCCGGAGGAACCTCATCTTT
TRDD3,TRDJ1,-,TRDV1,CALGERHSPRPRGGLTGGPYTDKLIF,TGTGCTCTTGGGGAACGCCATTCCCCCCGTCCGCGAGGGGGGCTAACTGGGGGACCGTACACCGATAAACTCATCTTT
-,TRDJ1,few,TRDV1,CALGELSGRTANVYTDKLIF,TGTGCTCTTGGGGAACTTAGCGGGCGTACTGCGAATGTGTACACCGATAAACTCATCTTT
-,TRDJ1,-,TRDV1,CALGELIFPPLDKLIF,TGTGCTCTTGGGGAACTCATTTTCCCTCCCCTCGATAAACTCATCTTT
TRDD3,TRDJ1,few,TRDV1,CALGEPLGGLFGKLIF,TGTGCTCTTGGGGAACCCCTGGGGGGATTATTCGGCAAACTCATCTTT
TRDD3,TRDJ1,-,TRDV1,CALGERATYPFWGSTDKLIF,TGTGCTCTTGGGGAAAGGGCTACGTACCCCTTCTGGGGGAGTACCGATAAACTCATCTTT
-,TRDJ1,-,TRDV1,CALGELPAFLKRPWGRPYTDKLIF,TGTGCTCTTGGGGAACTACCGGCCTTCCTAAAACGCCCCTGGGGGAGACCGTACACCGATAAACTCATCTTT
-,TRDJ1,-,TRDV1,CALGKSPSPQRLLGTDKLIF,TGTGCTCTTGGGAAAAGCCCTTCCCCTCAAAGACTGTTGGGCACCGATAAACTCATCTTT
TRDD3,TRDJ1,few,TRDV1,CALGELSPKRLGIPDKLIF,TGTGCTCTTGGGGAACTTTCTCCTAAACGTCTGGGGATACCCGATAAACTCATCTTT
TRDD3,TRDJ1,few,TRDV1,CALGELLRSSKRAAYWGIRFDKLIF,TGTGCTCTTGGGGAACTATTGCGATCCTCGAAAAGGGCGGCGTACTGGGGGATACGCTTCGATAAACTCATCTTT
-,TRDJ1,-,TRDV1,CALLQNGPGVDNAELDPSYHDKLIF,TGTGCTCTTCTTCAGAATGGGCCGGGAGTCGACAATGCCGAACTGGATCCATCCTACCACGATAAACTCATCTTT
TRDD3,TRDJ1,few,TRDV2,CACDTWQTGGQYTDKLIF,TGTGCCTGTGACACGTGGCAAACTGGGGGACAGTACACCGATAAACTCATCTTT
TRDD3,TRDJ1,few,TRDV1,CALGELQGGSLTDKLIF,TGTGCTCTTGGGGAGCTACAAGGGGGATCCCTCACCGATAAACTCATCTTT
TRDD3,TRDJ1,few,TRDV1,CALVGPWFWGIPEVYTDKLIF,TGTGCTCTCGTAGGGCCCTGGTTCTGGGGGATACCCGAGGTGTACACCGATAAACTTATCTTT
TRDD3,TRDJ1,-,TRDV2,CACDTEVIRLWGIAPYTDKLIF,TGTGCCTGTGACACCGAGGTTATCCGCCTCTGGGGGATTGCCCCATACACCGATAAACTCATCTTT
-,TRDJ1,-,TRDV1,CALGELGLLQYKTDKLIF,TGTGCTCTTGGGGAACTTGGGCTCCTGCAATATAAAACCGATAAACTCATCTTT
-,TRDJ1,-,TRDV1,CALGEWGFVNTDKLIF,TGTGCTCTTGGGGAATGGGGCTTCGTTAACACCGATAAACTCATCTTT
-,TRDJ1,-,TRDV1,CALGSLPTQVLGDDKLIF,TGTGCTCTTGGGAGCCTTCCTACCCAGGTACTGGGGGACGATAAACTCATCTTT
TRDD3,TRDJ1,-,TRDV1,CALGELSRGILRDKLIF,TGTGCTCTTGGGGAACTTTCTCGGGGGATACTCCGCGATAAACTCATCTTT
TRDD3,TRDJ1,few,TRDV1,CALGELGFREGYNCTDKLIF,TGTGCTCTTGGGGAACTAGGTTTCCGTGAGGGATACAATTGCACCGATAAACTCATCTTT
-,TRDJ1,few,TRDV1,CALGTPKPEGSKRDTDKLIF,TGTGCTCTTGGGACGCCTAAACCCGAGGGGTCCAAGAGGGACACCGATAAACTCATCTTT
-,TRDJ1,-,TRDV1,CALGELTTGGTDKLTF,TGTGCTCTTGGGGAACTCACTACGGGCGGAACCGATAAACTCACCTTT
TRDD3,TRDJ1,few,TRDV1,CALGERRLLSLGDMGELIF,TGTGCTCTTGGGGAACGACGCCTTCTCTCACTGGGGGATATGGGGGAACTCATCTTT
TRDD3,TRDJ1,-,TRDV1,CAPGEGRRDLLGDTFSDKLIF,TGTGCTCCTGGGGAGGGCCGGCGCGACCTACTGGGGGATACGTTCTCCGATAAACTCATCTTT
TRDD3,TRDJ1,-,TRDV1,CALGELPGDRNTDKLIF,TGTGCTCTTGGGGAACTCCCGGGGGATAGGAACACCGATAAACTCATCTTT